This entry features one T cell receptor beta chain sequence. Its matching antigen is unknown. Data came from immunoSEQ multiplex PCR; TCRdb stores just in-frame clones and leaves some out. The profile shows about 58,000 clones, under 85% of them singletons. This entry comes from a study of OX40 agonist ivuxolimab in advanced cancers. General observations from the study: Several nonresponders also turned out to have low normalized T-cell clonal expansion.

Per germline, CDR1 KGHSH and CDR2 LQKENI. The CDR3 runs 15 residues. V trimming: 2 bases; J trimming: 0 bases; junction bases outside the gene matches: 4. The receptor was isolated from an adult with an advanced solid tumor such as melanoma, head and neck, liver or kidney cancer. Here the sequenced sample was CD4+ or CD8+ T cells sorted from blood, taken in a trial of the OX40 agonist ivuxolimab. The chain has TRBV18 and TRBJ2-7, with TRBD2 identical over 7 bases. The CDR3 sequence: CASSPREGLSYEQYF. The DNA of the CDR3 is TGTGCCAGCTCACCAAGGGAGGGCCTCTCCTACGAGCAGTACTTC. The entire variable domain, with the rest obtained from reference TRBV18 and TRBJ2-7, is as follows: NAGVMQNPRHLVRRRGQEARLRCSPMKGHSHVYWYRQLPEEGLKFMVYLQKENIIDESGMPKERFSAEFPKEGPSILRIQQVVRGDSAAYFCASSPREGLSYEQYFGPGTRLTVT.